This T cell receptor beta chain was sequenced during a study of T cells expressing NK-cell markers. Reanalyzing the 5' RACE reads, TCRdb keeps one entry per CDR3 protein, without DNA. The sample totals approximately 460,000 distinct CDR3 sequences. Germline CDR1 reads SGHRS; CDR2 reads YFSETQ. The CDR3 consists of 16 residues. The chain joins TRBV5-1 to TRBJ2-1; the TRBD1 assignment by TCRdb is unverifiable without DNA. The specimen was blood T cells: a sorted CD56 or NKG2C T cell subset, CD4+ or CD8+ T cells, or bulk PBMC T cells (not recorded which). This clonotype was sampled from a woman aged 18-69 years in good health. CDR3: CASSPRPGQGAYEQFF.